Each of the 16 T cell receptor beta chains below was sequenced from the same sample in a study of blood T cell repertoires in COVID-19 (dated by TCRdb to 2020 to 2021). The receptor library was made with the immunoSEQ multiplex PCR assay. TCRdb re-hosts the immuneACCESS table, in-frame sequences only. Its copies lack some clones; in the studies checked, an unresolved V gene accounts for under half of them, and the cause for the rest is not known. The sample table records approximately 110,000 clones; roughly 90% of these occur just once. The biggest ten clones account for about 2% of the sample. The sequenced sample consisted of peripheral blood. These TCRs come from a man in his fifties or sixties with COVID-19, enrolled during active disease.

This chain links TRBV19 with TRBJ1-5; the match to TRBD1 covers 8 bases. The CDR3 consists of 15 residues. V gave up 5 bases and J gave up 2 bases; unmatched junction bases: 5. Germline V lookup: CDR1 LNHDA, CDR2 SQIVND (reference sequence). CDR3 in DNA: TGTGCCAGTAGTCCAGGGGGCTTTGGCAATCAGCCCCAGCATTTT. It yields the protein CASSPGGFGNQPQHF.

The CDR3 DNA reads as TGTGCCAGCAGCGTCTTAGCGGGTGGCTACGAGCAGTACTTC. It is translated as CASSVLAGGYEQYF. The gene calls are TRBV9 and TRBJ2-7; 7 nucleotides line up with TRBD2. The germline V gene has CDR1 SGDLS and CDR2 YYNGEE. The CDR3 is 14 residues long. V was pared by 2 bases and J by 3 bases, with 5 bases of the junction left unmatched.

The chain combines TRBV9 with TRBJ2-2; 9 bases fit TRBD2. Germline V gene data show CDR1 as SGDLS and CDR2 as YYNGEE. The junction had 2 bases not matched to a gene; V was cut back by 3 bases and J by 5 bases. The CDR3 runs to 14 residues. CDR3 residues: CASSGLAGTGELFF. The CDR3 nucleotides are TGTGCCAGCAGCGGGCTAGCGGGGACCGGGGAGCTGTTTTTT.

The chain combines TRBV29-1 with TRBJ1-1; D is possibly TRBD1 (6 bases). This CDR3 spans 15 amino acids. Germline CDR1 reads SQVTM; CDR2 reads ANQGSEA. V lost 6 bases to trimming and J lost 5 bases, with 22 bases between them. The CDR3 loop is CSVQMGAGSGTEAFF. CDR3 sequence (DNA): TGCAGCGTCCAAATGGGGGCAGGGTCGGGGACTGAAGCTTTCTTT.

This chain links TRBV28 with TRBJ2-5; 12 bases are a match to TRBD2. Germline V CDR1 and CDR2: MDHEN, SYDVKM. With V trimmed by 3 bases and J by 5 bases, 16 bases remained unmatched. The CDR3 contains 19 residues. The CDR3 DNA reads TGTGCCAGCAGTTTCCCACTAGCGGGAGGACTCACTAAAGGGGAGACCCAGTACTTC. Translation: CASSFPLAGGLTKGETQYF. Full variable domain (rest looked up from reference TRBV28 and TRBJ2-5): DVKVTQSSRYLVKRTGEKVFLECVQDMDHENMFWYRQDPGLGLRLIYFSYDVKMKEKGDIPEGYSVSREKKERFSLILESASTNQTSMYLCASSFPLAGGLTKGETQYFGPGTRLLVL.

The V and J genes are TRBV6-2 or TRBV6-3 and TRBJ1-1, with TRBD1 as a possible D gene (5 bases). Germline V lookup: CDR1 MNHEY, CDR2 SVGEGT. The CDR3 is made up of 14 amino acids. Trimming shortened V by 0 bases and J by 4 bases, and 9 bases separated the two germline ends. CDR3 DNA: TGTGCCAGCAGTTACTCGACCCAGGGCACTGAAGCTTTCTTT. The encoded protein is CASSYSTQGTEAFF.

This clone was detected only once. This CDR3 reads CASRRLGGPQGTQYF. CDR3 sequence (DNA): TGCGCCAGCAGAAGATTGGGGGGACCCCAGGGGACCCAGTACTTC. This chain uses TRBV4-1 with TRBJ2-5; tentative D call: TRBD2 (6 bases). CDR1 is MGHRA, CDR2 YSYEKL, per germline. Trimming pared 6 bases from V and 7 bases from J, leaving 21 bases between. The CDR3 has 15 residues.

The chain joins TRBV9 to TRBJ2-5, with 8 positions matching TRBD1. CDR3 length: 12 residues. V trimming: 4 bases; J trimming: 10 bases; junction bases outside the gene matches: 6. Per germline, CDR1 SGDLS and CDR2 YYNGEE. The DNA for the CDR3 is TGTGCCAGCAGCACACGTACAGGGGGCCAGTACTTC. Protein product: CASSTRTGGQYF.

The rearrangement uses TRBV24-1 and TRBJ2-5, with a possible D match to TRBD1 (5 bases). The CDR3 totals 13 residues. V lost 5 bases and J 5 bases, leaving 11 bases between the germline ends. Germline values: CDR1 KGHDR, CDR2 SFDVKD. The CDR3 nucleotides are TGTGCCACCAGTGGCAGGGTGGGGGAGACCCAGTACTTC. It yields the protein CATSGRVGETQYF.

This sequence joins TRBV7-9 and TRBJ1-6; D is possibly TRBD1 (6 bases). CDR1 is SEHNR and CDR2 is FQNEAQ in the germline V gene (reference sequence). Trimming pared 1 base from V and 10 bases from J, leaving 14 bases between. The CDR3 sequence is 15 residues long. The CDR3 region has the DNA TGTGCCAGCAGCTTAGATAACAGGGTCGGATCACCCCTCCACTTT. Its translation is CASSLDNRVGSPLHF.

The V gene is TRBV24-1, the J gene TRBJ2-2; 11 bases align to TRBD1. CDR3 size: 16 residues. Losses at the gene ends were 5 bases for V and 6 bases for J; bases not matched to a gene: 7. The V gene's germline CDR1 is KGHDR and CDR2 SFDVKD. Written as DNA, the CDR3 is TGTGCCACCAGTGGCTGGGACAGGGGGTTTGCCGGGGAGCTGTTTTTT. Translation gives CATSGWDRGFAGELFF.

The chain is built from TRBV7-2 and TRBJ2-7; D gene unclear. Looked up from germline, CDR1 is SGHTA and CDR2 is FQGNSA. The length of the CDR3 is 11 residues. The chain's CDR3 is CASSFGTAFHV. Written as DNA, the CDR3 is TGTGCCAGCAGCTTTGGCACAGCCTTCCACGTC.

The chain couples TRBV18 to TRBJ2-7, with 7 bases aligning to TRBD1. Trimming removed 2 bases from V and 7 bases from J; junction bases left unmatched: 5. The V gene's germline CDR1 is KGHSH and CDR2 LQKENI. CDR3 length equals 13 residues. CDR3 sequence: CASSPDRAGEQYF. Here the CDR3 DNA reads TGTGCCAGCTCACCAGACAGGGCGGGTGAGCAGTACTTC.

J is TRBJ2-7 and V is TRBV10-3; 12 positions match TRBD2. The CDR3 covers 16 residues. Germline V lookup: CDR1 ENHRY, CDR2 SYGVKD. V lost 10 bases, J lost 5 bases, and 15 bases stayed unmatched. The CDR3 region is CATLPRLAGGEDEQYF. As DNA, the CDR3 is TGTGCCACCCTGCCTCGGCTAGCGGGAGGGGAAGACGAGCAGTACTTC.

This sequence joins TRBV4-1 and TRBJ1-3; no reliable D call. Germline values: CDR1 MGHRA, CDR2 YSYEKL. The CDR3 runs 15 residues. Deletions cut 4 bases from V and 2 bases from J, with 12 bases between. In nucleotides, the CDR3 is TGCGCCAGCAGCCCGGAGGGTTATGCTGGAAACACCATATATTTT. This encodes CASSPEGYAGNTIYF.

The V and J genes are TRBV28 and TRBJ2-4; 8 positions agree with TRBD2. This CDR3 is 14 amino acids long. Germline lookup yields CDR1 MDHEN and CDR2 SYDVKM. Trimming cost V 1 base and J 5 bases; bases outside gene matches: 1. The CDR3 reads CASSLSGRENIQYF. The CDR3 DNA reads TGTGCCAGCAGTTTATCCGGGAGGGAAAACATTCAGTACTTC.